These 23 T cell receptor beta chains originate from one sample sequenced in a study of blood T cells in healthy people across ages (dated by TCRdb to the mid-2010s). The library was made by 5' RACE. TCRdb lists the instrument as Illumina HiSeq 2500. A second roughly 6 to 11 cycle PCR used a sample-barcoded 5' primer and a J-beta primer mix. TCRdb trimmed the raw reads at Q25, called clones with MiXCR and kept productive beta chains. Records with the same CDR3 protein are collapsed into one entry carrying the most frequent genes and DNA. Across this sample there are around 990,000 distinct CDR3 sequences, with roughly a quarter seen only once. 0.65% to 0.95% of the sample rests with the top ten. The sample was also reused in another study, on T cells of mothers and their children.

Source material: blood. These receptors all come from a girl aged 2 to 9 in good health.

The rearrangement joins TRBV12-3 or TRBV12-4 to TRBJ2-1; D is unresolved. Trimming took off 2 bases at V and 5 bases at J, with 10 bases between the two ends. The CDR3 has 14 amino acids. CDR3 nucleotide sequence: TGTGCCAGCAGTTTACCCATCCTCCACAATGAGCAGTTCTTC. Protein product: CASSLPILHNEQFF.

The chain couples TRBV7-2 to TRBJ2-5; D gene ambiguous. This CDR3 is built from 17 residues. Between the trimmed V and J ends, which lost 1 base and 0 bases, there was a span of 15 bases. Germline V lookup: CDR1 SGHTA, CDR2 FQGNSA. The CDR3 sequence is CASSLVYSWSDQETQYF. In DNA form, the CDR3 reads TGTGCCAGCAGCTTAGTTTATTCGTGGTCGGACCAAGAGACCCAGTACTTC.

This clonotype was picked up a small number of times. V is TRBV18 and J is TRBJ2-7; D possibly uses TRBD1 or TRBD2 (5 bases each). V shed 4 bases and J shed 7 bases, with 14 bases lying between them. The germline V gene encodes CDR1 KGHSH and CDR2 LQKENI. The length of the CDR3 is 13 residues. The CDR3 DNA sequence: TGTGCCAGCTCACGCCAGGGAGATCGGGAGCAGTACTTC. Its translation: CASSRQGDREQYF.

This rearrangement joins TRBV20-1 to TRBJ2-7, with D hard to call. This CDR3 is built from 14 residues. CDR1 is DFQATT, CDR2 SNEGSKA, per germline (reference sequence). The V and J ends lost 2 bases and 0 bases respectively, with 11 bases between them. The CDR3 DNA reads as TGCAGTGCTAGATCCGGAACCAGCTCCTACGAGCAGTACTTC. Its translation: CSARSGTSSYEQYF.

The chain employs TRBV5-6 and TRBJ1-3, with D possibly being TRBD1 (5 bases). Trimming removed 2 bases from V and 7 bases from J, with 16 bases in between. CDR1 SGHDT and CDR2 YYEEEE come from the germline V gene. CDR3 size: 15 residues. CDR3 region: CASSLRNAGSNTIYF. The CDR3 DNA reads as TGTGCCAGCAGCTTACGGAACGCAGGGTCGAACACCATATATTTT. Complete variable domain (other parts from reference TRBV5-6 and TRBJ1-3): DAGVTQSPTHLIKTRGQQVTLRCSPKSGHDTVSWYQQALGQGPQFIFQYYEEEERQRGNFPDRFSGHQFPNYSSELNVNALLLGDSALYLCASSLRNAGSNTIYFGEGSWLTVV.

There are a few counts of this clonotype. The V call is TRBV12-3 or TRBV12-4, the J call TRBJ1-5; D gene unclear. This CDR3 is built from 12 residues. The V end lost 2 bases, the J end lost 6 bases, and 5 bases lay between the germline ends. The DNA of the CDR3 is TGTGCCAGCAGTTTATTGCTTCAGCCCCAGCATTTT. It yields the protein CASSLLLQPQHF.

The chain employs TRBV29-1 and TRBJ1-2; the match to TRBD1 covers 9 bases. The CDR3 loop spans 13 amino acids. With V trimmed by 3 bases and J by 4 bases, 3 bases remained unmatched. Germline V CDR1 and CDR2: SQVTM, ANQGSEA. The CDR3 loop is CSVEKQGAYGYTF. CDR3 nucleotide sequence: TGCAGCGTTGAGAAACAGGGGGCCTATGGCTACACCTTC. The entire variable domain, with the rest obtained from reference TRBV29-1 and TRBJ1-2, is as follows: SAVISQKPSRDICQRGTSLTIQCQVDSQVTMMFWYRQQPGQSLTLIATANQGSEATYESGFVIDKFPISRPNLTFSTLTVSNMSPEDSSIYLCSVEKQGAYGYTFGSGTRLTVV.

This clonotype was counted a few times. The chain is built from TRBV6-1 and TRBJ2-7, with 12 bases lining up with TRBD2. Germline lookup yields CDR1 MNHNS and CDR2 SASEGT. V was pared by 7 bases and J by 5 bases, with 9 bases of the junction left unmatched. The CDR3 length is 15 residues. CDR3 sequence reads: CASTVLSSGGDEQYF. The CDR3 bases are TGTGCCAGCACCGTTCTCTCTAGCGGGGGGGACGAGCAGTACTTC.

The V call is TRBV2, the J call TRBJ2-5, with D possibly TRBD2 on 5 matching bases. The CDR3 consists of 15 residues. Germline loops: CDR1 SNHLY, CDR2 FYNNEI. Trimming stripped 4 bases from V and 4 bases from J, with 16 bases between. CDR3 sequence (DNA): TGTGCCAGCAGTGGCTCCAGCGCGGCGGGAGAGACCCAGTACTTC. Amino acid sequence: CASSGSSAAGETQYF.

Ten or more counts support this clonotype. The V gene is TRBV28, the J gene TRBJ2-2; no reliable D call. Per the germline V gene, CDR1 is MDHEN and CDR2 is SYDVKM. With 7 bases removed from V and 1 base from J, the gap between germline ends came to 13 bases. The CDR3 runs to 15 residues. The CDR3 nucleotides read TGTGCCAGCATCGGCGGACGGTTGAACACCGGGGAGCTGTTTTTT. Its protein product is CASIGGRLNTGELFF. The variable domain in full, completed from reference TRBV28 and TRBJ2-2, reads DVKVTQSSRYLVKRTGEKVFLECVQDMDHENMFWYRQDPGLGLRLIYFSYDVKMKEKGDIPEGYSVSREKKERFSLILESASTNQTSMYLCASIGGRLNTGELFFGEGSRLTVL.

The rearrangement joins TRBV20-1 to TRBJ2-1; TRBD1 matches at 9 bases. CDR1 is DFQATT and CDR2 is SNEGSKA in the germline V gene (reference sequence). CDR3 length: 14 residues. The V gene end was trimmed by 6 bases and the J gene end by 8 bases; junction bases not matched to a gene: 11. CDR3 sequence (DNA): TGCAGTGCAAACAGTTACGGGACAGGGTATGAGCAGTTCTTC. As protein: CSANSYGTGYEQFF.

This clonotype was seen more than once but under ten times. The V call is TRBV5-1, the J call TRBJ2-7; 8 positions agree with TRBD2. The J call may be wrong; the DNA end is better matched by TRBJ2-1. The CDR3 has 13 amino acids. CDR1 is SGHRS, CDR2 YFSETQ, per germline. CDR3 residues: CASSRGGPNEQFF. CDR3 coding DNA: TGCGCCAGCAGCCGGGGGGGTCCAAATGAGCAGTTCTTC.

The chain couples TRBV12-3 or TRBV12-4 to TRBJ1-1, with a possible D match to TRBD1 (6 bases). V shed 5 bases and J shed 1 base, with 17 bases lying between them. The CDR3 has 16 residues. CDR3 sequence reads: CASSTATGLPNTEAFF. The CDR3 DNA reads TGTGCCAGCAGTACGGCAACAGGGCTCCCGAACACTGAAGCTTTCTTT.

V and J are TRBV24-1 and TRBJ2-5; D ambiguous. Germline values: CDR1 KGHDR, CDR2 SFDVKD. V lost 5 bases and J 3 bases, leaving 6 bases between the germline ends. This CDR3 has 12 amino acids. CDR3 sequence: CATSALKETQYF. The CDR3 DNA sequence: TGTGCCACCAGTGCACTGAAAGAGACCCAGTACTTC.

The chain is built from TRBV20-1 and TRBJ2-1, with D maybe TRBD2 (5 bases). Trimming removed 6 bases from V and 7 bases from J, with 16 bases in between. This CDR3 is 13 amino acids long. CDR1 and CDR2 (germline): DFQATT, SNEGSKA (reference sequence). The CDR3: CSAPARDRNEQFF. CDR3 nucleotides: TGCAGTGCCCCGGCACGGGATCGTAATGAGCAGTTCTTC.

Concerning this clonotype: Compared with germline, one end of the junction differs, possibly owing to a read error. J is TRBJ2-1 and V is TRBV27; 7 bases fit TRBD1. The CDR3 contains 14 residues. From germline, CDR1 is MNHEY and CDR2 SMNVEV (reference sequence). In DNA form, the CDR3 reads TGTGCCGGCAGTCCCTCGACAGGGTACAATGAGCAGTTCTTC. This codes for CAGSPSTGYNEQFF.

This clonotype was recorded a few times. As DNA, the CDR3 is TGTGCCAGCAGCATCGGACAGGGTGGCTATGGCTACACCTTC. Protein: CASSIGQGGYGYTF. The chain has TRBV7-2 and TRBJ1-2; 8 bases are shared with TRBD1. CDR1 is SGHTA and CDR2 is FQGNSA in the germline V gene. The CDR3 has 14 residues. V gave up 5 bases and J gave up 4 bases; unmatched junction bases: 6.

This chain uses TRBV7-9 with TRBJ2-5; D is perhaps TRBD2 (5 bases). The J call is in doubt because the DNA end fits TRBJ2-1 better. This CDR3 has 14 amino acids. Germline lookup yields CDR1 SEHNR and CDR2 FQNEAQ (reference sequence). This chain's CDR3 is CASSLRGYYNEQFF. CDR3 DNA: TGTGCCAGCAGCTTACGCGGGTATTACAATGAGCAGTTCTTC.

This clonotype was counted a few times. The rearrangement links TRBV13 to TRBJ1-6; D is unclear. The CDR3 loop spans 16 amino acids. Germline-derived CDR1 and CDR2 are PRHDT and FYEKMQ (reference sequence). Between the trimmed V and J ends, which lost 7 bases and 9 bases, there was a span of 22 bases. CDR3 nucleotide sequence: TGTGCCAGCAATACGAAAAGTTCGGGCCGAGCTTCACCCCTCCACTTT. This translates into CASNTKSSGRASPLHF.

On this clonotype: Its ends do not fully match the called genes, so a read error is possible. The genes are TRBV20-1 and TRBJ2-1; TRBD2 agrees at 11 bases. The DNA matches TRBJ2-5 better at its end, which makes the J call doubtful. CDR3 length: 14 residues. Germline V gene sequence: CDR1 DFQATT, CDR2 SNEGSKA (reference sequence). This chain's CDR3 is CSAPLTSGKEAQYF. The CDR3 DNA reads as TGCAGTGCTCCCCTGACTAGCGGGAAAGAGGCCCAGTACTTC.

The table lists this clonotype with a few counts. The J gene is TRBJ1-2, the V gene TRBV24-1; no clear D. The V gene's germline CDR1 is KGHDR and CDR2 SFDVKD. With 3 bases removed from V and 4 bases from J, the gap between germline ends came to 14 bases. The CDR3 is 15 residues long. CDR3 protein: CATSDPLTGIYGYTF. The CDR3 DNA sequence: TGTGCCACCAGTGATCCATTGACCGGGATCTATGGCTACACCTTC.

This clonotype was counted between two and nine times. As the CDR3 is not closed by the conserved phenylalanine or tryptophan, this likely results from a read error. V usage is TRBV5-1 and J usage is TRBJ1-5; D possibly corresponds to TRBD1 (5 bases). V lost 3 bases and J lost 6, with 16 bases in between. Looked up from germline, CDR1 is SGHRS and CDR2 is YFSETQ. This CDR3 is built from 15 residues. The CDR3 sequence is CASSSGPLNGQPQHL. CDR3 DNA sequence: TGCGCCAGCAGCTCGGGACCTCTTAACGGTCAGCCCCAGCATCTT.

The rearrangement links TRBV29-1 to TRBJ2-1; 8 bases agree with TRBD2. J lost 6 bases, V lost 1 base, and 2 bases had no gene match. CDR3 length: 13 residues. In germline, CDR1 is SQVTM, CDR2 ANQGSEA. The CDR3 sequence is CSVEGLAGNEQFF. Written as DNA, the CDR3 is TGCAGCGTTGAAGGTCTAGCGGGCAATGAGCAGTTCTTC.